This T cell receptor beta chain comes out of a study of T cells after yellow fever vaccination. TCRdb fed the 5' RACE reads into MiXCR, producing one record per CDR3 protein. The sample carries 500,000 to 700,000 distinct CDR3 sequences, around 21% recorded once. Germline lookup yields CDR1 SGHTA and CDR2 FQGNSA. The CDR3 is 15 residues long. V was trimmed by 4 bases and J by 3 bases, leaving 14 bases between them. This TCR came from a man aged 25-45 years who received the YFV17D yellow fever vaccine. The chain joins TRBV7-2 to TRBJ2-3, with D perhaps matching TRBD1 or TRBD2 (5 bases each). The sequencing here drew on PBMCs, taken 15 days after the yellow fever booster vaccination. CDR3 residues: CASSSGRRYTDTQYF. The CDR3 DNA reads as TGTGCCAGCAGCTCGGGACGGAGGTATACAGATACGCAGTATTTT.